This is a list of T cell receptor beta chains from one sample in a study of vaccination and CD4 T cells after COVID-19. Which antigens these TCRs recognize remains unknown. Each CDR3 protein gets one entry after TCRdb re-called the PCR reads with MiXCR. This table holds about 14,000 distinct CDR3 sequences, around a third found once. Here the sequenced sample was CD4+ T cells from blood, cultured in vitro, taken after SARS-CoV-2 vaccination. The receptors derive from a human donor who had recovered from COVID-19. Each CDR3 is given with its conserved first and last residue. Each record gives: V gene, J gene, clone size, D gene, CDR3 DNA, CDR3 protein. D genes are given only for firm matches. Some rows have no size entry. The others give once, few or many, or a class for an expanded clone.

>TRBV12-3/TRBV12-4|TRBJ1-5|NA|NA
TGTGCCAGCAGTTTAGGGGTTGGTCAGCCCCAGCATTTT
CASSLGVGQPQHF
>TRBV5-1|TRBJ1-2|NA|TRBD1
TGCGCCAGCAGCTTAACAGGGGGACCTTTGCTTCGCTACACCTTC
CASSLTGGPLLRYTF
>TRBV6-5|TRBJ1-1|few|TRBD1
TGTGCCAGCAGTTCGGACAGGGCAAACACTGAAGCTTTCTTT
CASSSDRANTEAFF
>TRBV18|TRBJ2-7|NA|TRBD1
TGTGCCAGCTCACCGAGACCGGGACAGGGCTCCTACGAGCAGTACTTC
CASSPRPGQGSYEQYF
>TRBV20-1|TRBJ2-1|few|NA
TGCAGTGCTAGAGATCATCGTATTGGTACTGAGCAGTTCTTC
CSARDHRIGTEQFF
>TRBV7-9|TRBJ2-2|few|NA
TGTGCCAGCAGCTTGGGCTTGGAGACCGGGGAGCTGTTTTTT
CASSLGLETGELFF
>TRBV7-6|TRBJ1-2|few|NA
TGTGCCAGCAGCCAAGTCCCTAACGGAGGCTACACCTTC
CASSQVPNGGYTF
>TRBV11-3|TRBJ2-1|NA|TRBD2
TGTGCCAGCAGCTCGGAGGGAGGGGTCATTGAGCAGTTCTTC
CASSSEGGVIEQFF
>TRBV10-1|TRBJ2-3|NA|NA
TGCGCCAGCGCTCAGGGTCAGGGCACAGATACGCAGTATTTT
CASAQGQGTDTQYF
>TRBV4-3|TRBJ2-2|few|TRBD2
TGCGCCAGCAGCCCCCGGCCGGCGGGAGGGGAGGGCGGGGAGCTGTTTTTT
CASSPRPAGGEGGELFF
>TRBV7-3|TRBJ1-2|few|NA
TGTGCCAGCAGCTTTAGTCCAGGTCCTCACACCTTC
CASSFSPGPHTF
>TRBV19|TRBJ1-1|NA|NA
TGTGCCAGCTGGGACTTCAGGAGGCCAGCTTTCTTT
CASWDFRRPAFF
>TRBV15|TRBJ1-5|medium-sized|NA
TGTGCCACCAGTGAGAGGAGCAATCAGCCCCAGCATTTT
CATSERSNQPQHF
>TRBV11-2|TRBJ1-5|few|NA
TGTGCCAGCAGCCCGACCGGGGCTTCGGCCCAGCATTTT
CASSPTGASAQHF
>TRBV7-2|TRBJ2-7|NA|NA
TGTGCCAGCAGCTTCGGGAATATCGCGCTCGAGCAGTACTTC
CASSFGNIALEQYF
>TRBV18|TRBJ2-1|few|TRBD2
TGTGCCAGCTCACCACCGCGGGAGGGCCAGGAGAATGAGCAGTTCTTC
CASSPPREGQENEQFF
>TRBV12-3/TRBV12-4|TRBJ1-2|NA|TRBD1
TGTGCCAGCTCTTTAACCGGGACAGATGGTGGCTACACCTTC
CASSLTGTDGGYTF